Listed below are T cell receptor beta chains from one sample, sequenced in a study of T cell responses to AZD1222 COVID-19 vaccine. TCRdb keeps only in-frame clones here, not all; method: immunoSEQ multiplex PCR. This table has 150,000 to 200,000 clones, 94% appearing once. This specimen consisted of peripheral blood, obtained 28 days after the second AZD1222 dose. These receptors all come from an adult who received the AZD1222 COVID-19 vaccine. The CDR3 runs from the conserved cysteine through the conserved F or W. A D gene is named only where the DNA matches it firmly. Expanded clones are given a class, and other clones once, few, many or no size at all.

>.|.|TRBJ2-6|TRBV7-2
CASTLGGSGANVLTF
TGTGCCAGCACCCTAGGGGGGTCTGGGGCCAACGTCCTGACTTTC
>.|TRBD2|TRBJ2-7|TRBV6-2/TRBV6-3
CASSYRPGWGRTSGNYEQYF
TGTGCCAGCAGTTACCGCCCGGGGTGGGGCCGGACTAGTGGGAACTACGAGCAGTACTTC
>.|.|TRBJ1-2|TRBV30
CAWSVPLNYGYTF
TGTGCCTGGAGTGTACCATTAAACTATGGCTACACCTTC
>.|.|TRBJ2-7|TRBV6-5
CASSYGTYPYEQYF
TGTGCCAGCAGTTACGGAACTTACCCCTACGAGCAGTACTTC
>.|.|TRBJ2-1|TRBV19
CASSMGLYNEQFF
TGTGCCAGTAGTATGGGACTTTACAATGAGCAGTTCTTC
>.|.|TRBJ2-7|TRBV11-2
CASSPLWGPSGGEQYF
TGTGCCAGCAGCCCCCTATGGGGACCCTCAGGCGGGGAGCAGTACTTC
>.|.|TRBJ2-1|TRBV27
CASSTLNEQFF
TGTGCCAGCAGTACCCTCAATGAGCAGTTCTTC
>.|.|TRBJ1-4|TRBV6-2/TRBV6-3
CASSYRQGRYEKLFF
TGTGCCAGCAGTTACCGCCAGGGGAGGTATGAAAAACTGTTTTTT
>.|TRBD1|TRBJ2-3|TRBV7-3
CASSSGTGTDTQYF
TGTGCCAGCAGCTCTGGGACAGGCACAGATACGCAGTATTTT
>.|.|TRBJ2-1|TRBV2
CASQGTFLLNEQFF
TGTGCCAGCCAGGGGACTTTTTTATTGAATGAGCAGTTCTTC
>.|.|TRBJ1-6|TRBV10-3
CAISDSRGSPLHF
TGTGCCATCAGTGATTCGCGGGGTTCACCCCTCCACTTT
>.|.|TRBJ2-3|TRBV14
CASSGLPAVDPDTQYF
TGTGCCAGCTCCGGACTCCCAGCGGTGGATCCAGATACGCAGTATTTT
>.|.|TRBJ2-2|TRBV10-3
CAISDGPGELFF
TGTGCCATCAGTGACGGACCCGGGGAGCTGTTTTTT
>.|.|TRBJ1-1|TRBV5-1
CASSLLAANTEAFF
TGCGCCAGCAGCTTGTTGGCAGCGAACACTGAAGCTTTCTTT
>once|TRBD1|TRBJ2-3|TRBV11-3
CASSLNPLGQDFTDTQYF
TGTGCCAGCAGCTTAAACCCCCTGGGACAGGACTTCACAGATACGCAGTATTTT
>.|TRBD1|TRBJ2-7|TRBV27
CASSSSDRDEQYF
TGTGCCAGCAGTTCCTCAGACAGGGACGAGCAGTACTTC
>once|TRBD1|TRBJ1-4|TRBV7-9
CASSPGGQGATWEKLFF
TGTGCCAGCAGCCCAGGGGGACAGGGGGCGACTTGGGAAAAACTGTTTTTT
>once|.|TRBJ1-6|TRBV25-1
CASRDRKALHF
TGTGCCAGCAGGGATAGAAAGGCCCTCCACTTT
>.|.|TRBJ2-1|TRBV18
CASSPNTLRTYNEQFF
TGTGCCAGCTCACCAAATACCCTCAGAACCTACAATGAGCAGTTCTTC
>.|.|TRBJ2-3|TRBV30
CAWSVRGTDTQYF
TGTGCCTGGAGTGTACGGGGTACAGATACGCAGTATTTT
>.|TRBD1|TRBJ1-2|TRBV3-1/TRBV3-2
CASSPGSGQGGGYTF
TGTGCCAGCAGCCCCGGCTCTGGACAGGGGGGTGGCTACACCTTC
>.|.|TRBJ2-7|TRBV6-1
CASSEEAYFSYEQYF
TGTGCCAGCAGTGAGGAGGCATACTTCTCCTACGAGCAGTACTTC
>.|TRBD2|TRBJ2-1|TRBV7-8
CASSPQRVPSGSYNEQFF
TGTGCCAGCAGCCCCCAGAGGGTCCCTAGCGGCTCCTACAATGAGCAGTTCTTC
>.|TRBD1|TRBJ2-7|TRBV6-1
CASSEGQAYEQYF
TGTGCCAGCAGTGAGGGACAGGCCTACGAGCAGTACTTC
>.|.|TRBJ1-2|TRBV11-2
CASSLGVSYGYTF
TGTGCCAGCAGCTTAGGTGTCAGCTATGGCTACACCTTC
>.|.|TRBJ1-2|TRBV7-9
CATSPPAVADGYTF
TGTGCCACCTCACCCCCCGCGGTAGCAGATGGCTACACCTTC
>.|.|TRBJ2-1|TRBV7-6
CASSEYNEQFF
TGTGCCAGCAGCGAGTACAATGAGCAGTTCTTC
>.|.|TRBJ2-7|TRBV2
CASNHRDTWPYEQYF
TGTGCCAGCAACCACCGGGACACTTGGCCCTACGAGCAGTACTTC
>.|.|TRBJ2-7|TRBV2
CASSEYYEQYF
TGTGCCAGCAGTGAGTATTACGAGCAGTACTTC
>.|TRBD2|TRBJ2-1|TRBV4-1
CASSPGPWRGGWYNEQFF
TGCGCCAGCAGCCCTGGACCGTGGCGGGGGGGTTGGTACAATGAGCAGTTCTTC
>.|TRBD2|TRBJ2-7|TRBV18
CASSPTSGSGYEQYF
TGTGCCAGCTCCCCTACTAGCGGGAGTGGTTACGAGCAGTACTTC
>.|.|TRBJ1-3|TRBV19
CASILGPSGNTIYF
TGTGCCAGTATCCTGGGCCCTTCTGGAAACACCATATATTTT
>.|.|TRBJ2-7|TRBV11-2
CASSSLSGPPKVYF
TGTGCCAGCAGCTCCCTTTCCGGGCCGCCGAAGGTGTACTTC
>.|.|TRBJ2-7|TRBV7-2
CASSLGTWEQYF
TGTGCCAGCAGTTTGGGGACGTGGGAGCAGTACTTC
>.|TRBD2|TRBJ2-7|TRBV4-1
CASSLLLVASSGRSVGSYEQYF
TGCGCCAGCAGCTTGCTATTAGTGGCCTCTAGCGGGAGGTCAGTAGGCTCCTACGAGCAGTACTTC
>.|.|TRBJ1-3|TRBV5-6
CASSLAGLGNTIYF
TGTGCCAGCAGCTTGGCGGGACTTGGAAACACCATATATTTT
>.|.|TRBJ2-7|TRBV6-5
CASSLVAPPIYEQYF
TGTGCCAGCAGTTTAGTAGCCCCTCCCATCTACGAGCAGTACTTC
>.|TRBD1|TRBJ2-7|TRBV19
CASSPGQVSYEQYF
TGTGCCAGTAGCCCCGGACAGGTTTCCTACGAGCAGTACTTC
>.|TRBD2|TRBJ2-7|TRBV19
CASSLAVGAYEQYF
TGTGCCAGTAGTCTAGCGGTGGGCGCCTACGAGCAGTACTTC
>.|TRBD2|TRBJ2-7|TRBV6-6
CASSPAGSSYEQYF
TGTGCCAGCAGTCCAGCGGGAAGCTCCTACGAGCAGTACTTC
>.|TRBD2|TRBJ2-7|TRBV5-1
CASSLPGLATAEQYF
TGCGCCAGCAGCTTACCGGGACTAGCTACCGCCGAGCAGTACTTC
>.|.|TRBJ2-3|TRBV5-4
CASSFMNTADTQYF
TGTGCCAGCAGCTTCATGAATACCGCCGATACGCAGTATTTT
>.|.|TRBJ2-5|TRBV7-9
CASSKAWETQYF
TGTGCCAGCAGCAAGGCGTGGGAGACCCAGTACTTC
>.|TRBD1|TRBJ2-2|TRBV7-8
CASSQGQGGTGELFF
TGTGCCAGCAGCCAGGGACAGGGGGGCACCGGGGAGCTGTTTTTT
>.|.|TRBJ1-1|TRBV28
CASSLHGGGPMNTEAFF
TGTGCCAGCAGTTTACATGGCGGCGGACCCATGAACACTGAAGCTTTCTTT
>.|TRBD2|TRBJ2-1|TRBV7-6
CASSRGTSGTYNEQFF
TGTGCCAGCAGCCGTGGGACTAGCGGGACCTACAATGAGCAGTTCTTC
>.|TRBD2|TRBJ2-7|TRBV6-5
CASRGLSAYEQYF
TGTGCCAGCAGGGGACTATCAGCCTACGAGCAGTACTTC
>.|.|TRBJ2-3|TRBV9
CASSVTTHQDTQYF
TGTGCCAGCAGCGTTACGACTCATCAAGATACGCAGTATTTT